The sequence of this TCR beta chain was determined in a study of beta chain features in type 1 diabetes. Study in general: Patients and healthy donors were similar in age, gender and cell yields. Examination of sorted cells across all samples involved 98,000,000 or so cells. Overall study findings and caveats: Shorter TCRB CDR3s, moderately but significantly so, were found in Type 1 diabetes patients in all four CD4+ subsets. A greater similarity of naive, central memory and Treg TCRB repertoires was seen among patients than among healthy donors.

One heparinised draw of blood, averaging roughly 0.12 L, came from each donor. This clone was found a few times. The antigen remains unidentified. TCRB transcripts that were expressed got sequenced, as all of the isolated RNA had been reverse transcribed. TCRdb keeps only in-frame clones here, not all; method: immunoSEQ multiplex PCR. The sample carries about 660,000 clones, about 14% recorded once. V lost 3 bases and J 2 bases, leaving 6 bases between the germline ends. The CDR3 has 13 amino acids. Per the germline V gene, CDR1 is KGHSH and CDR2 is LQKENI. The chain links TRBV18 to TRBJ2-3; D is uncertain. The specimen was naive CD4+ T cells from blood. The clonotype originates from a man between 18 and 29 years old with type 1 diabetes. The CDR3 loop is CASSPSNTDTQYF. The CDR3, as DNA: TGTGCCAGCTCACCCTCTAACACAGATACGCAGTATTTT.